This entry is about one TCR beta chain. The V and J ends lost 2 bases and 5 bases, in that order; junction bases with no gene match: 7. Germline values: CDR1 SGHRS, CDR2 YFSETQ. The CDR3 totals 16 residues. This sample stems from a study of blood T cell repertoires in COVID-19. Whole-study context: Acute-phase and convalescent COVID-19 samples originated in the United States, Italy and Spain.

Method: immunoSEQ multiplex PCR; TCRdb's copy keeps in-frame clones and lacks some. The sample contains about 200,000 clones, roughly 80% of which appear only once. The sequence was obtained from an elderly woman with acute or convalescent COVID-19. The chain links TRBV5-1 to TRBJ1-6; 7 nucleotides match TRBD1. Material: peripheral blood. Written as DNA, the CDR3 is TGCGCCAGCAGCTTAGACTCGGGACAGAATAATTCACCCCTCCACTTT. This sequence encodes CASSLDSGQNNSPLHF.